The 14 T cell receptor beta chains listed next were all sequenced from one sample in a study of OX40 agonist ivuxolimab in advanced cancers. Clones were sequenced by immunoSEQ multiplex PCR, and TCRdb holds only the in-frame ones, with some missing. The profile shows 30,000 to 40,000 clones, around 90% of them singletons. The material was CD4+ or CD8+ T cells sorted from blood, obtained in a trial of the OX40 agonist ivuxolimab. All receptors derive from an adult with an advanced solid tumor such as melanoma, head and neck, liver or kidney cancer.

V gene TRBV19 combines with J gene TRBJ1-5; a possible D gene is TRBD1 (5 bases). CDR1 LNHDA and CDR2 SQIVND come from the germline V gene (reference sequence). V was clipped by 5 bases and J by 2 bases, with 13 bases between them. This CDR3 is built from 15 residues. CDR3 amino acids: CASSGSGARNQPQHF. Here the CDR3 DNA reads TGTGCCAGTAGTGGATCTGGGGCCCGCAATCAGCCCCAGCATTTT.

This chain links TRBV5-1 with TRBJ2-2; D not resolved. CDR1 is SGHRS, CDR2 YFSETQ, per germline. Trimming stripped 0 bases from V and 0 bases from J, with 3 bases between. The CDR3 spans 14 residues. CDR3 amino acids: CASSLVANTGELFF. Written as DNA, the CDR3 is TGCGCCAGCAGCTTGGTAGCGAACACCGGGGAGCTGTTTTTT.

This clone was recorded only once. V usage is TRBV11-1 and J usage is TRBJ2-7; 8 bases agree with TRBD2. After removal of 5 bases from V and 6 bases from J, the junction contained 24 bases not matched to a gene. The CDR3 runs to 19 residues. From germline, CDR1 is SGHAT and CDR2 FQDESV (reference sequence). In DNA, the CDR3 is TGTGCCAGCAGCCCCGACAGGTTATTGGCAGCGGGAGTGGTTGGCGAGCAGTACTTC. Translating gives CASSPDRLLAAGVVGEQYF. The entire variable domain, with the rest obtained from reference TRBV11-1 and TRBJ2-7, is as follows: EAEVAQSPRYKITEKSQAVAFWCDPISGHATLYWYRQILGQGPELLVQFQDESVVDDSQLPKDRFSAERLKGVDSTLKIQPAELGDSAMYLCASSPDRLLAAGVVGEQYFGPGTRLTVT.

This clone was seen a single time. CDR3 DNA sequence: TGTGCCAGCAGCCTAGACACTTACAATGAGCAGTTCTTC. This gives the protein CASSLDTYNEQFF. This chain links TRBV7-8 with TRBJ2-1; no clear D. This CDR3 has 13 residues. V gave up 5 bases and J gave up 4 bases, with 9 bases separating them. The germline V gene has CDR1 SGHVS and CDR2 FQNEAQ.

A few counts support this clone. The chain links TRBV6-5 to TRBJ2-1, with D perhaps matching TRBD2 (6 bases). The germline V gene encodes CDR1 MNHEY and CDR2 SVGAGI. V lost 2 bases and J lost 5, with 13 bases in between. The CDR3 covers 15 residues. The CDR3 coding sequence is TGTGCCAGCAGTTACGGAGGGGAAGGGGACAATGAGCAGTTCTTC. Its translation is CASSYGGEGDNEQFF.

This rearrangement joins TRBV28 to TRBJ2-5; 8 nucleotides match TRBD2. Germline lookup yields CDR1 MDHEN and CDR2 SYDVKM. This CDR3 comprises 17 residues. J lost 5 bases, V lost 5 bases, and 16 bases had no gene match. CDR3 sequence reads: CASSPIGLAGPKETQYF. The CDR3 DNA reads TGTGCCAGCAGTCCTATCGGACTAGCAGGGCCCAAGGAGACCCAGTACTTC.

CDR3 loop: CASSVDRLSAGYTF. The CDR3 bases are TGTGCCAGCAGCGTAGACCGACTCTCAGCTGGCTACACCTTC. The rearrangement joins TRBV9 to TRBJ1-2, with D unclear. CDR1 SGDLS and CDR2 YYNGEE come from the germline V gene. This CDR3 has 14 amino acids. Trimming left V 0 bases short and J 7 bases short, with 13 bases between.

This clone was observed once. V gene TRBV7-2 combines with J gene TRBJ1-5; D not resolved. The germline gives CDR1 SGHTA, CDR2 FQGNSA. The V and J ends lost 5 bases and 5 bases respectively, with 16 bases between them. The CDR3 totals 15 residues. CDR3 coding DNA: TGTGCCAGCAGCGGCTTTAGCGTTAGAGATCAGCCCCAGCATTTT. The encoded protein is CASSGFSVRDQPQHF. Full variable domain (missing parts from reference TRBV7-2 and TRBJ1-5): GAGVSQSPSNKVTEKGKDVELRCDPISGHTALYWYRQSLGQGLEFLIYFQGNSAPDKSGLPSDRFSAERTGGSVSTLTIQRTQQEDSAVYLCASSGFSVRDQPQHFGDGTRLSIL.

The V and J genes are TRBV5-4 and TRBJ2-7; 11 positions agree with TRBD1. Trimming took 3 bases from V and 3 from J; bases not matched to a gene: 2. CDR1 SGHNT and CDR2 YYREEE come from the germline V gene (reference sequence). The CDR3 length is 14 residues. CDR3 nucleotide sequence: TGTGCCAGCAGCTGGGGGACAGGGGGCTACGAGCAGTACTTC. This sequence encodes CASSWGTGGYEQYF.

The gene calls are TRBV27 and TRBJ1-5; D may be TRBD1 (6 bases). Germline CDR1 MNHEY, CDR2 SMNVEV (reference sequence). The CDR3 contains 14 residues. V lost 2 bases and J 7 bases, leaving 12 bases between the germline ends. CDR3 loop: CASSLGGGYQPQHF. The CDR3 DNA reads TGTGCCAGCAGTTTAGGGGGCGGTTACCAGCCCCAGCATTTT.

This clone has a single count. J is TRBJ2-2 and V is TRBV5-4, with D possibly matching TRBD2 (5 bases). This CDR3 is built from 16 residues. V dropped 0 bases and J dropped 5 bases, with 14 bases sitting between them. Germline-derived CDR1 and CDR2 are SGHNT and YYREEE (reference sequence). Here the CDR3 reads CASSLAAGGSTGELFF. The DNA of the CDR3 is TGTGCCAGCAGCTTGGCCGCTGGAGGTTCGACCGGGGAGCTGTTTTTT. The entire variable domain, with the rest obtained from reference TRBV5-4 and TRBJ2-2, is as follows: ETGVTQSPTHLIKTRGQQVTLRCSSQSGHNTVSWYQQALGQGPQFIFQYYREEENGRGNFPPRFSGLQFPNYSSELNVNALELDDSALYLCASSLAAGGSTGELFFGEGSRLTVL.

This clone came up many times. This rearrangement joins TRBV19 to TRBJ2-1, with TRBD2 matching 7 bases. Unmatched junction bases numbered 9, after V lost 5 bases and J lost 5 bases. This CDR3 region has 15 residues. Looked up from germline, CDR1 is LNHDA and CDR2 is SQIVND (reference sequence). CDR3 region: CASSPPSSGDNEQFF. Here the CDR3 DNA reads TGTGCCAGTAGTCCCCCCTCGAGCGGGGACAATGAGCAGTTCTTC.

This chain uses TRBV19 with TRBJ1-1; D unresolved. This CDR3 spans 14 amino acids. Per the germline V gene, CDR1 is LNHDA and CDR2 is SQIVND (reference sequence). Trimming cost V 3 bases and J 3 bases, with 11 bases left between them. CDR3 protein: CASSMRTAYTEAFF. As DNA, the CDR3 is TGTGCCAGTAGTATGAGGACGGCATACACTGAAGCTTTCTTT.

The V and J genes are TRBV18 and TRBJ2-3; a weak D match, TRBD2 (6 bases). The CDR3 runs to 16 residues. V lost 4 bases and J 4 bases, leaving 18 bases between the germline ends. In germline, CDR1 is KGHSH, CDR2 LQKENI. The CDR3 here is CASSRTTSLDPDTQYF. The CDR3 bases are TGTGCCAGCTCACGTACGACTAGTTTAGATCCAGATACGCAGTATTTT.